This TCR beta chain was profiled in a study of T cells after yellow fever vaccination. 5'RACE template switching generated TCR cDNA, adding a universal primer site and UMIs. TCRdb redid the calling of the 5' RACE reads with MiXCR, one entry per CDR3 protein. The sample shows 300,000 or so distinct CDR3 sequences, 6.8% of them seen only once. Germline V gene sequence: CDR1 SGHTA, CDR2 FQGNSA. This CDR3 has 16 residues. Trimming removed 1 base from V and 2 bases from J; junction bases left unmatched: 1. This sequence originates from a young man who received the YFV17D yellow fever vaccine. The sample consisted of PBMCs, taken approximately 47 days after the first yellow fever vaccination. The chain carries TRBV7-2 and TRBJ2-1; 11 nucleotides align to TRBD1. The CDR3 reads CASSLGTGGTYNEQFF. The CDR3 coding sequence is TGTGCCAGCAGCTTAGGGACAGGGGGCACCTACAATGAGCAGTTCTTC.